The 21 T cell receptor beta chains below come from one sample, sequenced in a study of T cell responses to AZD1222 COVID-19 vaccine. Using immunoSEQ multiplex PCR, the repertoire was profiled, and TCRdb retains in-frame clones only, with some absent. The repertoire holds 72,000 or so clones, 87% seen once, with roughly 23% in the top ten. Sequencing was performed on peripheral blood, taken on day 0 of AZD1222 vaccination. These receptors were collected from an adult in good health.

The CDR3 is CASSYSTGLRDEQFF. CDR3 in DNA: TGTGCCAGCAGTTACTCAACGGGACTGAGAGATGAGCAGTTCTTC. This rearrangement joins TRBV6-6 to TRBJ2-1, with a tentative D call TRBD2 (6 bases). The CDR3 loop spans 15 amino acids. V was pared by 0 bases and J by 8 bases, with 14 bases between. Germline CDR1 and CDR2: MNHNY and SVGAGI (reference sequence).

The V gene is TRBV29-1, the J gene TRBJ2-1, with TRBD2 matching 9 bases. The germline gives CDR1 SQVTM, CDR2 ANQGSEA. V dropped 3 bases and J dropped 0; count of bases not matched to a gene: 0. The CDR3 covers 14 residues. The CDR3 protein is CSVEREGSYNEQFF. The CDR3 coding sequence is TGCAGCGTTGAGCGGGAGGGCTCCTACAATGAGCAGTTCTTC.

This rearrangement joins TRBV7-2 to TRBJ1-5; 8 nucleotides match TRBD1. The V gene end was trimmed by 0 bases and the J gene end by 2 bases; junction bases not matched to a gene: 0. CDR3 length: 15 amino acids. Germline CDR1 is SGHTA and CDR2 is FQGNSA. The CDR3 region is CASSLAGQGNQPQHF. CDR3 nucleotide sequence: TGTGCCAGCAGCTTAGCGGGACAGGGCAATCAGCCCCAGCATTTT.

V is TRBV5-1 and J is TRBJ2-1; TRBD2 matches 7 bases. This CDR3 has 16 residues. Germline lookup yields CDR1 SGHRS and CDR2 YFSETQ. The junction had 7 bases not matched to a gene; V was cut back by 4 bases and J by 0 bases. CDR3 region: CASSLTLAASYNEQFF. DNA for the CDR3: TGCGCCAGCAGCCTAACTCTAGCGGCCTCCTACAATGAGCAGTTCTTC.

The CDR3 coding sequence is TGTGCCAGCAGCGCGAGGGCCTCCGTATTTGGTATGGTCAATGAGCAGTTCTTC. Translation: CASSARASVFGMVNEQFF. This chain joins TRBV9 and TRBJ2-1; D may be TRBD2 (5 bases). Germline-derived CDR1 and CDR2 are SGDLS and YYNGEE. Trimming removed 3 bases at V and 6 bases at J, with 25 bases between. The CDR3 is made up of 18 amino acids.

This chain connects TRBV27 to TRBJ1-5; the D gene is possibly TRBD1 (6 bases). This CDR3 has 14 residues. Trimming took 2 bases from V and 6 from J, leaving 11 bases between them. Germline V gene data show CDR1 as MNHEY and CDR2 as SMNVEV (reference sequence). The CDR3 coding sequence is TGTGCCAGCAGTTTAGGGGGGGGCGGTCAGCCCCAGCATTTT. As protein: CASSLGGGGQPQHF.

This sequence joins TRBV5-1 and TRBJ2-1; TRBD2 matches 14 bases. Per the germline V gene, CDR1 is SGHRS and CDR2 is YFSETQ. After removal of 2 bases from V and 7 bases from J, the junction contained 17 bases not matched to a gene. The CDR3 loop spans 20 amino acids. The CDR3 nucleotides are TGCGCCAGCAGCTTAGAAAATGGGAGGACTAGCGGGAGGTCGCAGAATGAGCAGTTCTTC. Its translation: CASSLENGRTSGRSQNEQFF.

DNA of the CDR3: TGTGCCAGCAGTCCAAATACAGGGGATGGGTACGAGCAGTACTTC. Translating it yields CASSPNTGDGYEQYF. The chain has TRBV28 and TRBJ2-7; 7 nucleotides match TRBD1. Per the germline V gene, CDR1 is MDHEN and CDR2 is SYDVKM. The CDR3 extends over 15 amino acids. V lost 5 bases to trimming and J lost 4 bases; unmatched junction nucleotides: 11.

This clone was found a few times. The rearrangement uses TRBV30 and TRBJ1-2; possible D gene TRBD1, 5 bases. V gave up 3 bases and J gave up 6 bases, with 11 bases separating them. In germline, CDR1 is GTSNPN, CDR2 SVGIG (reference sequence). This CDR3 spans 12 amino acids. Written as DNA, the CDR3 is TGTGCCTGGAGGAGGGGTTCTGATGGCTACACCTTC. Translated, it gives CAWRRGSDGYTF. Filled out from reference TRBV30 and TRBJ1-2, the complete variable domain reads SQTIHQWPATLVQPVGSPLSLECTVEGTSNPNLYWYRQAAGRGLQLLFYSVGIGQISSEVPQNLSASRPQDRQFILSSKKLLLSDSGFYLCAWRRGSDGYTFGSGTRLTVV.

The chain employs TRBV5-1 and TRBJ1-3, with 9 positions matching TRBD1. V lost 6 bases and J lost 4; bases outside the gene matches: 8. The CDR3 runs to 15 residues. Germline loops: CDR1 SGHRS, CDR2 YFSETQ. CDR3 sequence (DNA): TGCGCCAGCAACTCCGGGACAGGGTTCGGAAACACCATATATTTT. Translated: CASNSGTGFGNTIYF.

The chain employs TRBV6-1 and TRBJ1-6; TRBD1 might be the D (5 bases). The length of the CDR3 is 17 residues. V lost 1 base, J lost 0 bases, and 10 bases lay in between. CDR1 and CDR2 from the germline V gene are MNHNS and SASEGT. This chain's CDR3 is CASSEVDGGSYNSPLHF. The CDR3 DNA is TGTGCCAGCAGTGAAGTCGACGGGGGCTCCTATAATTCACCCCTCCACTTT.

The rearrangement uses TRBV11-2 and TRBJ2-2; perhaps D is TRBD1 or TRBD2 (5 bases each). Trimming took off 5 bases at V and 6 bases at J, with 13 bases between the two ends. This CDR3 comprises 14 residues. The germline V gene encodes CDR1 SGHAT and CDR2 FQNNGV. CDR3 sequence reads: CASSPRGVSGELFF. The CDR3 DNA follows: TGTGCCAGCAGCCCCCGGGGCGTTTCCGGGGAGCTGTTTTTT.

The chain has TRBV11-2 and TRBJ2-7; weak D call: TRBD1 (6 bases). Germline V gives CDR1 SGHAT, CDR2 FQNNGV. The V end was cut by 5 bases, the J end by 3 bases, with 17 bases between. The CDR3 is made up of 15 amino acids. Written as DNA, the CDR3 is TGTGCCAGCAGCCAAAACCGGGACACCCTCTACGAGCAGTACTTC. Translated: CASSQNRDTLYEQYF.

V is TRBV2 and J is TRBJ2-3, with 8 bases identical to TRBD2. The CDR3 covers 16 residues. Losses at the gene ends were 7 bases for V and 1 base for J; bases not matched to a gene: 10. Germline CDR1 SNHLY, CDR2 FYNNEI. The CDR3 DNA sequence: TGTGCCAGCAACTTCGGGGAAGCGGGGGGCACAGATACGCAGTATTTT. Its translation: CASNFGEAGGTDTQYF.

J is TRBJ2-3 and V is TRBV5-1; the D gene is possibly TRBD2 (6 bases). Germline loops: CDR1 SGHRS, CDR2 YFSETQ. V was clipped by 0 bases and J by 5 bases, with 13 bases between them. This CDR3 spans 15 amino acids. CDR3 residues: CASSLGAFGGDTQYF. For the CDR3, the DNA is TGCGCCAGCAGCTTGGGAGCCTTCGGGGGAGATACGCAGTATTTT. Variable domain in full (rest from reference TRBV5-1 and TRBJ2-3): KAGVTQTPRYLIKTRGQQVTLSCSPISGHRSVSWYQQTPGQGLQFLFEYFSETQRNKGNFPGRFSGRQFSNSRSEMNVSTLELGDSALYLCASSLGAFGGDTQYFGPGTRLTVL.

The CDR3 loop is CASSQGTGDTGELFF. The DNA of the CDR3 is TGTGCCAGCTCACAGGGGACAGGGGACACCGGGGAGCTGTTTTTT. The V gene is TRBV18, the J gene TRBJ2-2, with 10 bases that match TRBD1. In germline, CDR1 is KGHSH, CDR2 LQKENI. The J segment lost 3 bases and the V segment lost 4 bases, leaving 2 bases of the junction unmatched. The CDR3 consists of 15 residues.

This clone has only one observation. This chain uses TRBV2 with TRBJ1-4, with 10 bases lining up with TRBD1. CDR1 SNHLY and CDR2 FYNNEI come from the germline V gene. The CDR3 runs 16 residues. The J segment lost 5 bases and the V segment lost 3 bases, leaving 6 bases of the junction unmatched. This CDR3 reads CASSEVRTGGNEKLFF. DNA for the CDR3: TGTGCCAGCAGTGAGGTTCGGACAGGGGGGAATGAAAAACTGTTTTTT.

The chain's CDR3 is CASFRGSTDTQYF. In DNA, the CDR3 is TGTGCCAGCTTCAGGGGGTCGACAGATACGCAGTATTTT. V and J are TRBV18 and TRBJ2-3; 7 bases align to TRBD1. This CDR3 spans 13 amino acids. Germline CDR1 and CDR2: KGHSH and LQKENI. With 7 bases clipped from V and 3 bases from J, the junction kept 4 bases outside the gene matches.

V and J are TRBV18 and TRBJ1-2; perhaps TRBD1 as D (6 bases). Looked up from germline, CDR1 is KGHSH and CDR2 is LQKENI. Between the trimmed V and J ends, which lost 0 bases and 4 bases, there was a span of 12 bases. The CDR3 totals 15 residues. CDR3 sequence reads: CASSPPPEQGYGYTF. In DNA form, the CDR3 reads TGTGCCAGCTCACCACCCCCCGAACAGGGCTATGGCTACACCTTC.

This chain connects TRBV11-2 to TRBJ2-5; a weak D match, TRBD2 (6 bases). CDR1 is SGHAT and CDR2 is FQNNGV in the germline V gene. The CDR3 is 14 amino acids. V lost 4 bases to trimming and J lost 0 bases, with 9 bases between them. In DNA, the CDR3 is TGTGCCAGCAGCTCTGCGGGGTACCAAGAGACCCAGTACTTC. Residues: CASSSAGYQETQYF.

The gene calls are TRBV6-5 and TRBJ2-5, with D hard to call. There are 15 residues in the CDR3. The germline gives CDR1 MNHEY, CDR2 SVGAGI. Trimming pared 0 bases from V and 4 bases from J, leaving 12 bases between. The chain's CDR3 is CASSYSRERGETQYF. CDR3 bases: TGTGCCAGCAGTTACTCGAGAGAGAGAGGAGAGACCCAGTACTTC.